This TCR beta chain was sequenced for a study of metastatic and nonmetastatic thyroid tumors. Study-wide context: The comparison covered peripheral blood and tumor or nodule tissue in malignant and benign thyroid patients.

TCRdb re-analyzed the PCR reads through MiXCR. The profile covers 6,500 to 9,000 clones, with less than 45% appearing a single time and roughly 41% taken by the ten largest. All patients were treatment-naive before thyroid surgery. This CDR3 comprises 14 residues. With 6 bases clipped from V and 3 bases from J, the junction kept 6 bases outside the gene matches. Germline V CDR1 and CDR2: MNHEY, SMNVEV (reference sequence). The V and J genes are TRBV27 and TRBJ2-7, with 9 bases that match TRBD1. The specimen sequenced was tumor tissue. The receptor's source is a female donor with papillary thyroid cancer or a benign thyroid nodule (not recorded which). Some clones in this sample may be carry-over from other donors' samples. CDR3 amino acids: CASSPGDRDYEQYF. DNA of the CDR3: TGTGCCAGCAGCCCGGGGGACAGGGACTACGAGCAGTACTTC.